Listed here are 21 T cell receptor beta chains from one sample, sequenced in a study of T cell changes during pregnancy in multiple sclerosis. Profiling relied on immunoSEQ multiplex PCR, and the TCRdb table lists in-frame clones only, not all of them. The table shows over 50,000 clones, with 90% occurring only once. Sequenced material: peripheral blood, taken in the first trimester of pregnancy. The receptors here all came from a female donor in good health, enrolled as a control in a pregnancy study.

The gene calls are TRBV10-2 and TRBJ2-5, with TRBD1 matching over 8 bases. Germline assignment: CDR1 WSHSY and CDR2 SAAADI. V shed 7 bases and J 0 bases; nucleotides not matched to a gene: 7. The CDR3 contains 15 residues. Written as DNA, the CDR3 is TGCGCCAGCACCGGGACAGGAGAAAACCAAGAGACCCAGTACTTC. Amino acids: CASTGTGENQETQYF.

This clone has a single count. The chain has TRBV19 and TRBJ1-5; TRBD1 agrees at 7 bases. The CDR3 is 14 amino acids. CDR1 and CDR2 (germline): LNHDA, SQIVND (reference sequence). With V trimmed by 7 bases and J by 4 bases, 7 bases remained unmatched. The CDR3 loop reads CASTVGQYNQPQHF. For the CDR3, the DNA is TGTGCCAGTACCGTGGGACAGTATAATCAGCCCCAGCATTTT.

The V gene is TRBV11-2, the J gene TRBJ1-2; 8 positions match TRBD1. The trim removed 4 bases at V and 8 bases at J, leaving 6 bases unmatched. Germline V lookup: CDR1 SGHAT, CDR2 FQNNGV. This CDR3 comprises 13 residues. The CDR3 region has the DNA TGTGCCAGCAGCTCCCAGGGGGCGCGGGGCTACACCTTC. Its protein product is CASSSQGARGYTF. The complete variable domain, with remaining parts taken from reference TRBV11-2 and TRBJ1-2, reads EAGVAQSPRYKIIEKRQSVAFWCNPISGHATLYWYQQILGQGPKLLIQFQNNGVVDDSQLPKDRFSAERLKGVDSTLKIQPAKLEDSAVYLCASSSQGARGYTFGSGTRLTVV.

The V call is TRBV2, the J call TRBJ2-3, with 7 bases identical to TRBD1. This CDR3 spans 14 amino acids. V dropped 8 bases and J dropped 2; count of bases not matched to a gene: 7. Germline V gene data show CDR1 as SNHLY and CDR2 as FYNNEI. CDR3 nucleotides: TGTGCCAGCGCCGAACAGGGGATCACAGATACGCAGTATTTT. Amino acids: CASAEQGITDTQYF.

The J gene is TRBJ2-2, the V gene TRBV5-1, with D possibly TRBD1 on 5 matching bases. The CDR3 has 14 amino acids. Trimming removed 1 base from V and 5 bases from J, with 9 bases in between. The germline V gene encodes CDR1 SGHRS and CDR2 YFSETQ. This CDR3 reads CASSLLDNTGELFF. The CDR3 bases are TGCGCCAGCAGCTTGCTGGACAATACCGGGGAGCTGTTTTTT.

This clone was counted a single time. The chain couples TRBV7-9 to TRBJ1-6; TRBD1 might be the D (6 bases). Trimming removed 5 bases at V and 0 bases at J, with 14 bases between. The CDR3 totals 17 residues. The V gene's germline CDR1 is SEHNR and CDR2 FQNEAQ (reference sequence). CDR3 loop: CASSGARGSSYNSPLHF. Written as DNA, the CDR3 is TGTGCCAGCAGCGGGGCGAGGGGGAGCTCCTATAATTCACCCCTCCACTTT.

The rearrangement links TRBV7-9 to TRBJ2-7; D is perhaps TRBD1 (6 bases). Germline V lookup: CDR1 SEHNR, CDR2 FQNEAQ (reference sequence). This CDR3 region has 18 residues. V gave up 5 bases and J gave up 2 bases, with 25 bases separating them. Written as DNA, the CDR3 is TGTGCCAGCAGCCCCCAGGGGTCCTCTCAACCGCTGACCTACGAGCAGTACTTC. Protein product: CASSPQGSSQPLTYEQYF.

The chain couples TRBV5-5 to TRBJ2-7; maybe TRBD1 (6 bases). With 3 bases removed from V and 5 bases from J, the gap between germline ends came to 9 bases. Germline CDR1 reads SGHKS; CDR2 reads YYEKEE (reference sequence). The CDR3 is 12 residues long. CDR3 residues: CASSSDSHEQYF. The CDR3 DNA follows: TGTGCCAGCAGCTCGGACAGCCACGAGCAGTACTTC.

The chain couples TRBV7-3 to TRBJ2-6, with 10 bases matching TRBD1. J lost 0 bases, V lost 8 bases, and 7 bases had no gene match. The germline CDR1 and CDR2 sequences are SGHTA and FQGTGA. This CDR3 has 17 amino acids. CDR3 protein: CASSRTGGPSGANVLTF. In DNA form, the CDR3 reads TGTGCCAGCTCTCGGACAGGGGGACCCTCTGGGGCCAACGTCCTGACTTTC.

The chain joins TRBV4-3 to TRBJ1-5; maybe TRBD1 (6 bases). V was pared by 0 bases and J by 7 bases, with 16 bases between. Germline lookup yields CDR1 LGHNA and CDR2 YSLEER. This CDR3 region has 16 residues. The CDR3 DNA reads TGCGCCAGCAGCCAAGAAAGGGGACACATACGCCAGCCCCAGCATTTT. Its translation is CASSQERGHIRQPQHF.

This rearrangement joins TRBV2 to TRBJ2-5; D gene ambiguous. Germline V lookup: CDR1 SNHLY, CDR2 FYNNEI. V lost 0 bases, J lost 7 bases, and 6 bases lay in between. The CDR3 consists of 12 residues. In DNA, the CDR3 is TGTGCCAGCAGTGAAGCCGCCGGGACCCAGTACTTC. It encodes CASSEAAGTQYF.

The CDR3 bases are TGTGCCAGTAGTATAGATTTTCTGGGCGACCTCGCTAACTATGGCTACACCTTC. Protein product: CASSIDFLGDLANYGYTF. The J gene is TRBJ1-2, the V gene TRBV19; no reliable D call. Looked up from germline, CDR1 is LNHDA and CDR2 is SQIVND (reference sequence). The CDR3 sequence is 18 residues long. Trimming took 0 bases from V and 0 from J, leaving 17 bases between them.

This rearrangement joins TRBV18 to TRBJ1-5; D gene unclear. Germline CDR1 reads KGHSH; CDR2 reads LQKENI. V lost 3 bases, J lost 5 bases, and 8 bases lay in between. The CDR3 spans 13 residues. The CDR3 protein is CASSPGEHQPQHF. CDR3 coding DNA: TGTGCCAGCTCACCGGGAGAGCATCAGCCCCAGCATTTT.

The genes are TRBV5-1 and TRBJ2-5; TRBD1 aligns across 8 bases. Germline V lookup: CDR1 SGHRS, CDR2 YFSETQ. CDR3 size: 15 residues. V dropped 4 bases and J dropped 4; count of bases not matched to a gene: 9. The CDR3 DNA follows: TGCGCCAGCAGCACCGGACAGGGAGGTTTAGAGACCCAGTACTTC. Amino acid sequence: CASSTGQGGLETQYF.

This chain uses TRBV5-6 with TRBJ2-1; D is ambiguous. Trimming removed 2 bases from V and 7 bases from J, with 10 bases in between. Germline V gene lookup returns CDR1 SGHDT and CDR2 YYEEEE. The CDR3 loop spans 13 amino acids. The CDR3 DNA reads TGTGCCAGCAGCTTAAGACAACGGAATGAGCAGTTCTTC. It specifies CASSLRQRNEQFF. The complete variable domain, with remaining parts taken from reference TRBV5-6 and TRBJ2-1, reads DAGVTQSPTHLIKTRGQQVTLRCSPKSGHDTVSWYQQALGQGPQFIFQYYEEEERQRGNFPDRFSGHQFPNYSSELNVNALLLGDSALYLCASSLRQRNEQFFGPGTRLTVL.

The genes are TRBV7-2 and TRBJ1-5; D gene uncertain. This CDR3 spans 13 amino acids. The V gene's germline CDR1 is SGHTA and CDR2 FQGNSA. V was shortened by 1 base and J by 6 bases, with 7 bases between the two germline ends. CDR3: CASSLEEGQPQHF. CDR3 sequence (DNA): TGTGCCAGCAGCTTAGAAGAGGGTCAGCCCCAGCATTTT.

This sequence joins TRBV4-1 and TRBJ1-1; TRBD1 matches 9 bases. Germline lookup yields CDR1 MGHRA and CDR2 YSYEKL. The V segment lost 5 bases and the J segment 3 bases; nucleotides outside the gene matches: 7. CDR3 length equals 15 residues. The CDR3 reads CASSALQGADTEAFF. The CDR3 DNA reads TGCGCCAGCAGCGCCCTACAGGGGGCGGACACTGAAGCTTTCTTT.

This sequence joins TRBV30 and TRBJ2-7; 11 bases map to TRBD1. Trimming at V came to 4 bases and at J to 6 bases, leaving 11 bases not matched to a gene. CDR1 GTSNPN and CDR2 SVGIG come from the germline V gene (reference sequence). CDR3 size: 15 residues. The CDR3 loop reads CAWTSGTGGFREQYF. In DNA form, the CDR3 reads TGTGCCTGGACCTCCGGGACAGGGGGTTTTCGCGAGCAGTACTTC.

This clone appeared a few times. CDR3 nucleotide sequence: TGTGCCATCAGCTCACAGGGGGCGAACGACTATGGCTACACCTTC. Translation: CAISSQGANDYGYTF. The genes are TRBV10-3 and TRBJ1-2, with TRBD1 matching 9 bases. The V and J ends lost 6 bases and 3 bases, in that order; junction bases with no gene match: 8. The length of the CDR3 is 15 residues. The germline gives CDR1 ENHRY, CDR2 SYGVKD.

The chain is built from TRBV12-5 and TRBJ1-3, with D perhaps matching TRBD1 (5 bases). The CDR3 runs 14 residues. The V end lost 1 base, the J end lost 8 bases, and 12 bases lay between the germline ends. Germline V gene data show CDR1 as LGHNT and CDR2 as FRNRAP. The CDR3 region is CASGLGREFDTIYF. In nucleotides, the CDR3 is TGTGCTAGTGGTTTGGGCAGGGAATTTGACACCATATATTTT.

A single count supports this clone. V is TRBV10-2 and J is TRBJ2-1, with 13 bases fitting TRBD2. Trimming at V came to 6 bases and at J to 15 bases, leaving 8 bases not matched to a gene. The V gene's germline CDR1 is WSHSY and CDR2 SAAADI. The CDR3 is 13 amino acids. The CDR3 DNA reads as TGCGCCAGCAGGCTCGGACTAGCGGGGGAGGGGTTCTTC. It yields the protein CASRLGLAGEGFF.